The 19 T cell receptor beta chains in this list originate from one sample, sequenced in a study of blood T cells in healthy people across ages. Primers used in a second PCR of about 7 to 12 cycles were a sample-barcoded 5' primer and a J-beta primer mix. TCRdb re-called the 5' RACE reads through MiXCR, storing one row per CDR3 protein. Found here are about 840,000 distinct CDR3 sequences, just under 30% of them singletons; the top ten hold more than 8.5%. This sample also belongs to another study, concerning T cells of mothers and their children.

Sequences were obtained from blood. All receptors come from a woman aged 40 to 50 in good health.

This clonotype was observed once. A single base separates this from a much larger clone, so it may be a read error. The chain combines TRBV18 with TRBJ2-1; perhaps TRBD2 as D (6 bases). CDR1 and CDR2 from the germline V gene are KGHSH and LQKENI. This CDR3 contains 16 residues. The chain's CDR3 is CASPPPRLGAYNEQFF. CDR3 DNA: TGTGCCAGCCCACCACCAAGACTAGGAGCCTACAATGAGCAGTTCTTC.

This clonotype was seen a handful of times. This CDR3 is CASSQIGGARGYTF. The CDR3 region has the DNA TGCGCCAGCAGCCAAATAGGGGGGGCGCGTGGCTACACCTTC. The V call is TRBV4-1, the J call TRBJ1-2, with D possibly matching TRBD1 (6 bases). Trimming removed 2 bases from V and 7 bases from J, with 14 bases in between. The germline CDR1 and CDR2 sequences are MGHRA and YSYEKL. This CDR3 is 14 amino acids long.

Ten or more counts support this clonotype. V usage is TRBV7-6 and J usage is TRBJ2-7; 9 bases align to TRBD2. The CDR3 extends over 15 amino acids. Germline CDR1 and CDR2: SGHVS and FNYEAQ. V lost 1 base, J lost 3 bases, and 4 bases stayed unmatched. The CDR3 region has the DNA TGTGCCAGCAGCTTAGAGACTAGCGGACGCTACGAGCAGTACTTC. This translates into CASSLETSGRYEQYF.

Concerning this clonotype: A much more abundant neighbour one base away suggests this may be a read error. The CDR3 nucleotides are TGTGTCAGCAGTTACTCGATTTCGGAGACCCAGTACTTC. Translation: CVSSYSISETQYF. The genes are TRBV6-2 or TRBV6-3 and TRBJ2-5, with unresolved D. In germline, CDR1 is MNHEY, CDR2 SVGEGT. The CDR3 runs 13 residues.

The chain employs TRBV24-1 and TRBJ2-5, with 9 bases aligning to TRBD2. The V and J ends lost 5 bases and 5 bases, in that order; junction bases with no gene match: 5. The CDR3 contains 14 residues. Germline V gene data show CDR1 as KGHDR and CDR2 as SFDVKD. The CDR3 DNA follows: TGTGCCACCAGTGCCCCCGCGGGGGGGGAGACCCAGTACTTC. It encodes CATSAPAGGETQYF.

The chain couples TRBV9 to TRBJ2-5; D uncertain. The CDR3 consists of 15 residues. Germline values: CDR1 SGDLS, CDR2 YYNGEE. The ends were cut back, 0 bases at V and 5 bases at J, with 14 bases in the middle. CDR3 loop: CASSVEGTPRETQYF. The CDR3, as DNA: TGTGCCAGCAGCGTAGAGGGAACCCCTCGGGAGACCCAGTACTTC.

V gene TRBV4-1 combines with J gene TRBJ2-4, with 8 bases identical to TRBD1. Germline loops: CDR1 MGHRA, CDR2 YSYEKL. The CDR3 has 16 residues. The V and J ends lost 0 bases and 13 bases, in that order; junction bases with no gene match: 14. CDR3 nucleotides: TGCGCCAGCAGCCAAGACGGGACAGGACTTTTCTACGGGCAGTACTTC. This encodes CASSQDGTGLFYGQYF.

J is TRBJ2-6 and V is TRBV6-2 or TRBV6-3; D assignment may be TRBD1 or TRBD2 (5 bases each). CDR3 length equals 18 residues. CDR1 MNHEY and CDR2 SVGEGT come from the germline V gene. Trimming stripped 1 base from V and 2 bases from J, with 15 bases between. CDR3 nucleotide sequence: TGTGCCAGCAGTTACTGGCAGGGACGGCCTACTGGGGCCAACGTCCTGACTTTC. It codes for CASSYWQGRPTGANVLTF.

V is TRBV14 and J is TRBJ2-2; maybe TRBD1 (6 bases). This CDR3 contains 14 residues. Trimming pared 5 bases from V and 1 base from J, leaving 8 bases between. Germline V CDR1 and CDR2: SGHDN, FVKESK. The CDR3 protein is CASSKTGNTGELFF. In DNA form, the CDR3 reads TGTGCCAGCAGCAAGACAGGGAACACCGGGGAGCTGTTTTTT.

This clonotype has a count of ten or more. The chain uses TRBV9 and TRBJ2-1; 8 nucleotides align to TRBD1. The germline V gene has CDR1 SGDLS and CDR2 YYNGEE. This CDR3 has 15 amino acids. V gave up 4 bases and J gave up 4 bases; unmatched junction bases: 7. This CDR3 is CASSIDRGKYNEQFF. The CDR3 DNA reads TGTGCCAGCAGCATAGACAGGGGAAAATACAATGAGCAGTTCTTC.

This clonotype has a single count. This chain connects TRBV4-3 to TRBJ2-2, with D perhaps TRBD1 (6 bases). The length of the CDR3 is 15 residues. Germline V gene sequence: CDR1 LGHNA, CDR2 YSLEER. V dropped 0 bases and J dropped 5 bases, with 10 bases sitting between them. CDR3 loop: CASSQEIQGTGELFF. The CDR3 DNA reads as TGCGCCAGCAGCCAAGAAATACAGGGTACCGGGGAGCTGTTTTTT.

This chain uses TRBV5-1 with TRBJ2-7; D is perhaps TRBD2 (6 bases). This CDR3 is 14 amino acids long. Germline V gene data show CDR1 as SGHRS and CDR2 as YFSETQ. Trimming cost V 3 bases and J 1 base, with 11 bases left between them. The CDR3 loop is CASSSGSFSYEQYF. In DNA, the CDR3 is TGCGCCAGCAGCTCCGGGAGTTTTTCCTACGAGCAGTACTTC.

A few counts support this clonotype. The CDR3 bases are TGTGCCAGCAGCTTAACGTTAACTGGGGGGCAGTACTTC. It yields the protein CASSLTLTGGQYF. The chain combines TRBV7-3 with TRBJ2-7; either TRBD1 or TRBD2 may fit D (5 bases each). Germline CDR1 SGHTA, CDR2 FQGTGA. The CDR3 is 13 amino acids. Trimming cost V 0 bases and J 9 bases, with 12 bases left between them.

J is TRBJ2-5 and V is TRBV4-3, with 11 bases matching TRBD2. Germline-derived CDR1 and CDR2 are LGHNA and YSLEER. With V trimmed by 1 base and J by 3 bases, 4 bases remained unmatched. The CDR3 is made up of 16 amino acids. In DNA form, the CDR3 reads TGCGCCAGCAGCCAAGTGACTAGCGGGGACAAAGAGACCCAGTACTTC. This sequence encodes CASSQVTSGDKETQYF.

This chain links TRBV18 with TRBJ1-1, with no clear D. Between the trimmed V and J ends, which lost 1 base and 7 bases, there was a span of 10 bases. The CDR3 runs to 13 residues. Germline V gene sequence: CDR1 KGHSH, CDR2 LQKENI. The CDR3 region is CASSPQDGNEAFF. The CDR3 nucleotides read TGTGCCAGCTCACCACAAGACGGTAATGAAGCTTTCTTT.

This clonotype was detected ten times or more. This chain uses TRBV7-2 with TRBJ2-5, with D unresolved. The V gene lost 5 bases and the J gene lost 1 base, with 11 bases spanning the gap. Germline V CDR1 and CDR2: SGHTA, FQGNSA. The CDR3 consists of 14 residues. CDR3 protein: CASSLGRTQETQYF. The CDR3, as DNA: TGTGCCAGCAGCCTCGGACGGACCCAAGAGACCCAGTACTTC.

The chain combines TRBV20-1 with TRBJ1-2; TRBD1 agrees at 9 bases. The CDR3 extends over 13 amino acids. Per the germline V gene, CDR1 is DFQATT and CDR2 is SNEGSKA (reference sequence). Trimming took 5 bases from V and 8 from J; bases not matched to a gene: 9. The CDR3 reads CSAYLDRGGGYTF. CDR3 nucleotides: TGCAGTGCTTACCTTGACAGGGGGGGCGGCTACACCTTC.

The chain is built from TRBV7-9 and TRBJ2-3, with 13 positions matching TRBD2. Trimming removed 8 bases from V and 4 bases from J; junction bases left unmatched: 6. CDR3 length: 15 residues. Germline values: CDR1 SEHNR, CDR2 FQNEAQ (reference sequence). CDR3: CASRTSGSGADTQYF. CDR3 coding DNA: TGTGCCAGCCGGACTAGCGGGAGTGGCGCAGATACGCAGTATTTT.

As regards this clonotype: The junction and the germline gene differ at one end; a read error may be behind it. The V and J genes are TRBV7-2 and TRBJ2-5; 8 bases line up with TRBD1. Germline V gives CDR1 SGHTA, CDR2 FQGNSA. The CDR3 spans 15 residues. The CDR3 protein is CASSPTGVFQGTQYF. CDR3 bases: TGTGCCAGCAGCCCGACAGGGGTATTCCAAGGGACCCAGTACTTC.